The source of this T cell receptor beta chain is a study of T cells in localized non-small cell lung cancer. Study results and limitations: Detection in adjacent lung was observed for a median roughly 57 of the top 100 tumor clones. Longer overall survival was linked to higher blood T cell density.

As for this clone: Its specificity is not known.

TCRdb's table, derived via immunoSEQ multiplex PCR, lists solely in-frame clones and lacks some. The sample has about 24,000 clones, about nine tenths seen once. Germline assignment: CDR1 SGHAT and CDR2 FQNNGV. The CDR3 spans 14 residues. V shed 2 bases, J shed 4 bases, and the junction held 2 bases outside the gene matches. The clonotype comes from a woman aged 35 to 70 with stage III lung adenocarcinoma. The rearrangement uses TRBV11-2 and TRBJ1-2, with 9 positions matching TRBD1. The starting material was peripheral blood mononuclear cells, obtained before any cancer treatment. The CDR3 protein is CASSLRDRVYGYTF. The CDR3 DNA sequence: TGTGCCAGCAGCTTACGGGACAGGGTCTATGGCTACACCTTC.